This TCR beta chain was found in a study of blood T cell repertoires in COVID-19. Looking at the study overall: Whether acute or convalescent, the COVID-19 samples came from the United States, Italy and Spain.

TCRdb keeps only in-frame clones here, not all; method: immunoSEQ multiplex PCR. The repertoire has roughly 500,000 clones, around 87% of them found once; the top ten carry 1.5% to 2%. This clone was seen just once. Resolution of symptoms, clearance, or two negative PCRs was present in recovered Cohort 3 donors. Material for sequencing was PBMCs or T cells enriched from blood (not recorded which). The TCR comes from a woman aged 40 to 50 who had recovered from COVID-19.

In DNA, the CDR3 is TGTGCCTGGAGTCAACGAGCAACTAATGAAAAACTGTTTTTT. It is translated as CAWSQRATNEKLFF. V is TRBV30 and J is TRBJ1-4; D call uncertain. Trimming left V 2 bases short and J 0 bases short, with 7 bases between. This CDR3 comprises 14 residues. Germline V gives CDR1 GTSNPN, CDR2 SVGIG (reference sequence).